The next 9 T cell receptor beta chains were all read from a single sample in a study of blood T cell repertoires in COVID-19. Sequencing used immunoSEQ multiplex PCR; TCRdb keeps in-frame clones, though not all of them. The data contain 80,000 to 100,000 clones, 90% of them seen just once; the ten biggest clones take up less than 2%. The specimen sequenced was peripheral blood. These TCRs come from a man between 60 and 70 years old with acute or convalescent COVID-19.

The chain has TRBV7-9 and TRBJ1-2; no firm D call. CDR1 and CDR2 (germline): SEHNR, FQNEAQ (reference sequence). With 1 base removed from V and 3 bases from J, the gap between germline ends came to 6 bases. This CDR3 spans 13 amino acids. CDR3: CASSLGEDYGYTF. CDR3 DNA: TGTGCCAGCAGCTTAGGAGAGGACTATGGCTACACCTTC.

Only a few counts were recorded for this clone. V usage is TRBV14 and J usage is TRBJ2-3, with 7 bases fitting TRBD2. The CDR3 runs 15 residues. V lost 3 bases and J lost 0; bases outside the gene matches: 3. Germline loops: CDR1 SGHDN, CDR2 FVKESK. CDR3 protein: CASSQGSGSTDTQYF. Written as DNA, the CDR3 is TGTGCCAGCAGCCAGGGTAGCGGGAGCACAGATACGCAGTATTTT.

The V gene is TRBV7-2, the J gene TRBJ1-1; 8 nucleotides line up with TRBD1. CDR3 length: 14 amino acids. J gave up 2 bases and V 7 bases, and 6 bases lay outside the gene matches. Looked up from germline, CDR1 is SGHTA and CDR2 is FQGNSA. The CDR3 DNA is TGTGCCAGCAACGGACAGGGATTCAACACTGAAGCTTTCTTT. This sequence encodes CASNGQGFNTEAFF. The entire variable domain, with the rest obtained from reference TRBV7-2 and TRBJ1-1, is as follows: GAGVSQSPSNKVTEKGKDVELRCDPISGHTALYWYRQSLGQGLEFLIYFQGNSAPDKSGLPSDRFSAERTGGSVSTLTIQRTQQEDSAVYLCASNGQGFNTEAFFGQGTRLTVV.

The chain employs TRBV5-1 and TRBJ1-4; TRBD1 aligns across 9 bases. This CDR3 comprises 14 residues. CDR1 and CDR2 from the germline V gene are SGHRS and YFSETQ. J lost 8 bases, V lost 2 bases, and 4 bases had no gene match. The CDR3 is CASSFMDRGEKLFF. CDR3 nucleotide sequence: TGCGCCAGCAGCTTTATGGACAGGGGCGAAAAACTGTTTTTT.

This chain joins TRBV2 and TRBJ1-2, with a possible D match to TRBD1 (6 bases). Germline V gene data show CDR1 as SNHLY and CDR2 as FYNNEI. V was pared by 5 bases and J by 4 bases, with 17 bases between. The CDR3 is 15 amino acids. CDR3 nucleotides: TGTGCCAGCAGTCGATCGCCGGACAGTGCCTATGGCTACACCTTC. Its protein is CASSRSPDSAYGYTF.

V is TRBV7-2 and J is TRBJ1-2, with D tentatively TRBD1 (6 bases). Per the germline V gene, CDR1 is SGHTA and CDR2 is FQGNSA. V lost 4 bases, J lost 4 bases, and 13 bases lay in between. This CDR3 has 14 amino acids. The CDR3 DNA reads as TGTGCCAGCAGCTCGGAGACAGGCCGCTATGGCTACACCTTC. Protein product: CASSSETGRYGYTF.

The chain carries TRBV3-1 (or the pseudogene TRBV3-2) and TRBJ1-6; D is possibly TRBD1 (6 bases). The germline gives CDR1 LGHDT, CDR2 YNNKEL (reference sequence). V was trimmed by 4 bases and J by 9 bases, leaving 16 bases between them. CDR3 size: 15 residues. The DNA of the CDR3 is TGTGCCAGCAGCCCAACAGGGAATAGGGGTTCACCCCTCCACTTT. Protein product: CASSPTGNRGSPLHF.

This clone was seen once. V and J are TRBV3-1 (or the pseudogene TRBV3-2) and TRBJ1-6; 8 bases match TRBD1. The CDR3 length is 14 residues. Germline trimming cut 2 bases from V and 10 bases from J; bases unmatched to any gene: 4. CDR1 is LGHDT and CDR2 is YNNKEL in the germline V gene (reference sequence). The CDR3 spells CASSQLSGGSPLHF. DNA of the CDR3: TGTGCCAGCAGCCAACTATCAGGGGGCTCACCCCTCCACTTT.

The chain uses TRBV7-8 and TRBJ1-2; a weak D match, TRBD1 (5 bases). Germline V gene sequence: CDR1 SGHVS, CDR2 FQNEAQ. V gave up 3 bases and J gave up 2 bases, with 10 bases separating them. The CDR3 runs 14 residues. DNA for the CDR3: TGTGCCAGCAGCTTTAGGCAGGGCAACTATGGCTACACCTTC. This encodes CASSFRQGNYGYTF.